Presented here are 2 T cell receptor beta chains from one specimen sequenced in a study of Ad26.COV2.S vaccination and SARS-CoV-2 variants. The treatment is: around 19 received Ad26.COV2.S at low or high dose, single or two shots; about 5 received placebo; per-sample allocation not given. Material that was analyzed had been drawn on day 63 after the first vaccine or placebo injection. Method: immunoSEQ multiplex PCR; TCRdb's copy keeps in-frame clones and lacks some. Of 360,000 or so clones listed, roughly 84% were seen once; the top ten hold around 3.6%. This specimen was peripheral blood, taken in a trial of Ad26.COV2.S vaccine versus placebo. These TCRs come from a person aged 18-60 years who received the Ad26.COV2.S COVID-19 vaccine or a placebo.

CDR3 nucleotide sequence: TGTGCCACCAGCAGAGATAGGTGGGACACTGAAGCTTTCTTT. It is translated as CATSRDRWDTEAFF. The chain employs TRBV15 and TRBJ1-1; no clear D. The length of the CDR3 is 14 residues. V lost 0 bases, J lost 3 bases, and 8 bases lay in between. Germline values: CDR1 LNHNV, CDR2 YYDKDF (reference sequence).

The chain carries TRBV6-5 and TRBJ1-1; unclear D gene. CDR1 MNHEY and CDR2 SVGAGI come from the germline V gene. The CDR3 length is 14 residues. The ends were cut back, 2 bases at V and 6 bases at J, with 13 bases in the middle. The DNA of the CDR3 is TGTGCCAGCAGTTACGCGGGAGCGATCCCTGAAGCTTTCTTT. Its protein is CASSYAGAIPEAFF.